The 5 T cell receptor beta chains in this list originate from one sample, sequenced in a study of cytomegalovirus exposure and HLA in healthy donors. Researchers ran the PCR with 60 Vbeta and 13 Jbeta primers. Here immunoSEQ multiplex PCR was the method, and the copy in TCRdb shows in-frame clones only, minus some. The repertoire shows 130,000 to 150,000 clones; the top ten hold around 1.5%. Sequenced sample: PBMCs. These TCRs come from a woman aged 50 to 60 in good health and CMV-seronegative.

The chain's CDR3 is CASSLDDREEEKLFF. The CDR3 DNA reads as TGTGCCAGCAGCTTAGACGACAGGGAGGAAGAAAAACTGTTTTTT. This chain links TRBV7-8 with TRBJ1-4; 7 bases are a match to TRBD1. This CDR3 has 15 residues. The germline V gene has CDR1 SGHVS and CDR2 FQNEAQ. The ends lost 1 base at V and 8 bases at J; junction bases unmatched: 7.

The genes are TRBV6-4 and TRBJ2-6; D ambiguous. CDR3 length: 13 residues. V was clipped by 4 bases and J by 12 bases, with 13 bases between them. Germline V gene sequence: CDR1 MRHNA, CDR2 SNTAGT. The CDR3, as DNA: TGTGCCAGCAGTGGGCAGGCTGCAGGCGTCCTGACTTTC. This encodes CASSGQAAGVLTF.

The chain is built from TRBV11-2 and TRBJ2-3; 7 bases are a match to TRBD1. J lost 1 base, V lost 1 base, and 5 bases had no gene match. This CDR3 has 16 amino acids. CDR1 SGHAT and CDR2 FQNNGV come from the germline V gene. The CDR3 nucleotides read TGTGCCAGCAGCTTAGGACAGGGCTGGGGCACAGATACGCAGTATTTT. Protein product: CASSLGQGWGTDTQYF.

V gene TRBV2 combines with J gene TRBJ2-5; no clear D gene. This CDR3 region has 12 residues. Germline-derived CDR1 and CDR2 are SNHLY and FYNNEI. V lost 4 bases and J lost 0, with 3 bases in between. CDR3 bases: TGTGCCAGCAGTGGAGACCAAGAGACCCAGTACTTC. Translating gives CASSGDQETQYF.

The chain couples TRBV4-2 to TRBJ2-7; D uncertain. Germline V CDR1 and CDR2: LGHNA, YNFKEQ. This CDR3 has 15 amino acids. With 0 bases removed from V and 7 bases from J, the gap between germline ends came to 16 bases. DNA for the CDR3: TGTGCCAGCAGCCAAGATCGAGCCCAGAGCAGGGAGCAGTACTTC. It translates to CASSQDRAQSREQYF.